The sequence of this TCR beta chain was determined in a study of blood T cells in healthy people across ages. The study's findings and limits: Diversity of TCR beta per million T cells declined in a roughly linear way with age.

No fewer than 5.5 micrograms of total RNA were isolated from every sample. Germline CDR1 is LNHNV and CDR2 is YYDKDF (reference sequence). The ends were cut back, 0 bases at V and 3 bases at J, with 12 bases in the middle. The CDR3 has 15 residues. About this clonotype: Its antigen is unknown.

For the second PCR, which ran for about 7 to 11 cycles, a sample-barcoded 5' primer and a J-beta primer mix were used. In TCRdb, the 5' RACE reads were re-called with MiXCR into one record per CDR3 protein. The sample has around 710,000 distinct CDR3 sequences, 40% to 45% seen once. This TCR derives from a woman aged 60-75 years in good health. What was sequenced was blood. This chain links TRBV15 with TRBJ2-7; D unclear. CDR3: CATSRDSQTNYEQYF. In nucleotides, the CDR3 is TGTGCCACCAGCAGAGACAGCCAGACGAACTACGAGCAGTACTTC. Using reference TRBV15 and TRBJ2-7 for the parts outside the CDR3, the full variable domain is DAMVIQNPRYQVTQFGKPVTLSCSQTLNHNVMYWYQQKSSQAPKLLFHYYDKDFNNEADTPDNFQSRRPNTSFCFLDIRSPGLGDTAMYLCATSRDSQTNYEQYFGPGTRLTVT.